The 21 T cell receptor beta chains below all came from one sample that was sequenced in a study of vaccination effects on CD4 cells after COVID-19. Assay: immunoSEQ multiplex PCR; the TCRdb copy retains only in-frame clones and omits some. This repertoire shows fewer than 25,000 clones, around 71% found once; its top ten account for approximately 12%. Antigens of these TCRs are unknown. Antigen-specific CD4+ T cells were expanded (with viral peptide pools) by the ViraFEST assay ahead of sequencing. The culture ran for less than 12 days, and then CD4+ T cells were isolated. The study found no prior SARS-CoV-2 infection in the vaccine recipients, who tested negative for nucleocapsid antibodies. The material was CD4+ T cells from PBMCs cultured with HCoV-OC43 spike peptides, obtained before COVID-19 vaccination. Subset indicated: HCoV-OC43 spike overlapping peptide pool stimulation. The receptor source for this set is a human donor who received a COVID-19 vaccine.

The CDR3 protein is CASRLEGIYGYTF. CDR3 bases: TGTGCCAGCAGGCTGGAAGGGATATATGGCTACACCTTC. The chain joins TRBV6-5 to TRBJ1-2; D gene uncertain. The germline V and J ends were trimmed by 6 bases and 5 bases, with 13 bases remaining between them. CDR1 is MNHEY, CDR2 SVGAGI, per germline. CDR3 length equals 13 residues.

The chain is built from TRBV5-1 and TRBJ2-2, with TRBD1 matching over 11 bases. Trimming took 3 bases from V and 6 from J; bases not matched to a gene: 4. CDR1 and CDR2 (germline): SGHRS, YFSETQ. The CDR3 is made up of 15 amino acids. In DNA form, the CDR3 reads TGCGCCAGCAGCTCCGGGACAGGGGGTGCCGGGGAGCTGTTTTTT. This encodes CASSSGTGGAGELFF.

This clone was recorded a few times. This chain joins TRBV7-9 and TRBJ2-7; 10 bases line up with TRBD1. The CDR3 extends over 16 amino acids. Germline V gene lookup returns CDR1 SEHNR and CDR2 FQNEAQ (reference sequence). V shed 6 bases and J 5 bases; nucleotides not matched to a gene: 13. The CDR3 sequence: CASRDYPGQGRHEQYF. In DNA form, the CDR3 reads TGTGCCAGCAGAGACTACCCGGGACAGGGGCGCCACGAGCAGTACTTC.

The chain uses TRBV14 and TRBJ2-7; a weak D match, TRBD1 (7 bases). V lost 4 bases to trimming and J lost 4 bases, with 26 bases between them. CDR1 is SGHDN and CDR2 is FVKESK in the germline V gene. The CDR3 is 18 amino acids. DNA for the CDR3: TGTGCCAGCAGCCCAGGGGGAGCCGGGAGAAATTGGGTGTACGAGCAGTACTTC. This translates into CASSPGGAGRNWVYEQYF.

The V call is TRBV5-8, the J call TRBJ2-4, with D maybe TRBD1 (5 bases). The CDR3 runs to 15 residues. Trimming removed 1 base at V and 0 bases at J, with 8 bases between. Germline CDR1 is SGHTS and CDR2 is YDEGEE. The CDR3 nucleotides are TGTGCCAGCAGCTTGATGGGGCTAGCCAAAAACATTCAGTACTTC. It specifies CASSLMGLAKNIQYF.

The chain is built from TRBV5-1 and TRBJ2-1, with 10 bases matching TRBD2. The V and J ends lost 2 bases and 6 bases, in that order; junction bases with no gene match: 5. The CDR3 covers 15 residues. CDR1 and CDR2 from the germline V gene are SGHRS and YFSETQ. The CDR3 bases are TGCGCCAGCAGCTTTACTAGCGGGGCTATCAATGAGCAGTTCTTC. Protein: CASSFTSGAINEQFF.

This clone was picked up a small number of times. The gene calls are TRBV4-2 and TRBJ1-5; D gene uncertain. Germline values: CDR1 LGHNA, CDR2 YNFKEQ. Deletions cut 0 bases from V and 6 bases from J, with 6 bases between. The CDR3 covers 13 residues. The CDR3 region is CASSQDVFQPQHF. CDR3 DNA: TGTGCCAGCAGCCAAGATGTATTTCAGCCCCAGCATTTT.

CDR3 nucleotides: TGTGCCAGCAGCCAAGGACAGGGGGCTGCTAATGAAAAACTGTTTTTT. Translated, it gives CASSQGQGAANEKLFF. The chain links TRBV7-9 to TRBJ1-4, with 11 bases lining up with TRBD1. V dropped 5 bases and J dropped 3; count of bases not matched to a gene: 5. The CDR3 length is 16 residues. The germline gives CDR1 SEHNR, CDR2 FQNEAQ (reference sequence).

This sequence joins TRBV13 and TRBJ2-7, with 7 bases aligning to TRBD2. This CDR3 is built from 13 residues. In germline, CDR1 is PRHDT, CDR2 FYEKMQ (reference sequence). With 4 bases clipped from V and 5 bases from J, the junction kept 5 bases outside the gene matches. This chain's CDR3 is CASSSSAGHEQYF. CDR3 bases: TGTGCCAGCAGCTCCTCAGCGGGACACGAGCAGTACTTC.

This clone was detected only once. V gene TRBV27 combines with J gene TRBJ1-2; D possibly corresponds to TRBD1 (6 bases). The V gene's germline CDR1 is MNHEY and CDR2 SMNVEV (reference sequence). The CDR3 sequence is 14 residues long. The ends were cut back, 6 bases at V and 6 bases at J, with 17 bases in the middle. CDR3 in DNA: TGTGCCAGCAGACGTCCTGGGGGGGCTAATGGCTACACCTTC. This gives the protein CASRRPGGANGYTF.

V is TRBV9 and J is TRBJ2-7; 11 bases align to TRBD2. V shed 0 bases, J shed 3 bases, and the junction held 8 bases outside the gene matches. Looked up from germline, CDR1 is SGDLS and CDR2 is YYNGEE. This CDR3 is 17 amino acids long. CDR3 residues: CASSVGSGLAGGYEQYF. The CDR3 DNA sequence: TGTGCCAGCAGCGTAGGGAGTGGGCTAGCGGGGGGCTACGAGCAGTACTTC. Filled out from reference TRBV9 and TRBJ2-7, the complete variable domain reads DSGVTQTPKHLITATGQRVTLRCSPRSGDLSVYWYQQSLDQGLQFLIQYYNGEERAKGNILERFSAQQFPDLHSELNLSSLELGDSALYFCASSVGSGLAGGYEQYFGPGTRLTVT.

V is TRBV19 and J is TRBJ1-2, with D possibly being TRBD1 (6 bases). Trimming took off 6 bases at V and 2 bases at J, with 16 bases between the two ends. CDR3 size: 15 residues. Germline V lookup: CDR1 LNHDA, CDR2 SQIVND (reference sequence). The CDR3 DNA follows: TGTGCCAGTAGGCCCGGGACAACAGTAAACTATGGCTACACCTTC. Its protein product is CASRPGTTVNYGYTF.

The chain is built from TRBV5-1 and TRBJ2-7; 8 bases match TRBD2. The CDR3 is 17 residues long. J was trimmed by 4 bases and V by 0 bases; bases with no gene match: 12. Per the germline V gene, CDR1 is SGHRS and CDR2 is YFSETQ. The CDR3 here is CASSLEKSGRRWYEQYF. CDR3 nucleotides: TGCGCCAGCAGCTTGGAAAAAAGCGGGAGAAGGTGGTACGAGCAGTACTTC.

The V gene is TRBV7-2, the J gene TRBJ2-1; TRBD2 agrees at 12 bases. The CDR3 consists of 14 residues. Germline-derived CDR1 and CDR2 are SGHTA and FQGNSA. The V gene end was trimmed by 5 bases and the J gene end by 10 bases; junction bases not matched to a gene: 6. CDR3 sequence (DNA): TGTGCCAGCAGCCCCCTCACTAGCGGGGGGGAGCAGTTCTTC. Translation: CASSPLTSGGEQFF.

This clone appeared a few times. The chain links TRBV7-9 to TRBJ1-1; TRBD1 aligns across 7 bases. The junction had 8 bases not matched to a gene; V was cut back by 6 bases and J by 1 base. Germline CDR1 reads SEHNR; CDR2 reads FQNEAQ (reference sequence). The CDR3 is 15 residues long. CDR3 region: CASRRQGLQNTEAFF. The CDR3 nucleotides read TGTGCCAGCAGACGACAGGGCTTACAGAACACTGAAGCTTTCTTT.

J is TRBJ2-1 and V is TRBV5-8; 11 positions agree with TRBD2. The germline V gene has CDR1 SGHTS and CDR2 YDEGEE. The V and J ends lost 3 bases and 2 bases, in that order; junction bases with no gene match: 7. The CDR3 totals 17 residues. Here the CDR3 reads CASSSGLAGLAYNEQFF. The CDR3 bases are TGTGCCAGCAGCTCCGGACTAGCGGGTTTGGCCTACAATGAGCAGTTCTTC.

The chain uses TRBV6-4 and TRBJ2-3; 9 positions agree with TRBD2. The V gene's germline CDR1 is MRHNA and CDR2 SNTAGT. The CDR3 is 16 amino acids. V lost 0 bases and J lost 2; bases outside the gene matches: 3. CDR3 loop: CASSDSAGGATDTQYF. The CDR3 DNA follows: TGTGCCAGCAGTGACTCGGCGGGAGGGGCCACAGATACGCAGTATTTT.

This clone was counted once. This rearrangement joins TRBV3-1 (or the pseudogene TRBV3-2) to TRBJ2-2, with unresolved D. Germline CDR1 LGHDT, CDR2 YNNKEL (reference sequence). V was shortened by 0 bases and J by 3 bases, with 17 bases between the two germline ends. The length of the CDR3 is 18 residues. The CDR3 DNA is TGTGCCAGCAGCCAAGATCTCGGCCGCGGACCCCACACCGGGGAGCTGTTTTTT. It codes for CASSQDLGRGPHTGELFF.

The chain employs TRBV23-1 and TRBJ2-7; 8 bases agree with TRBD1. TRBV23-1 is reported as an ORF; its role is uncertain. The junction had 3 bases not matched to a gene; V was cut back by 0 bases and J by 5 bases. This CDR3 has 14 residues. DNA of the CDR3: TGCGCCAGCAGTCAATCCGACAGGGGCCACGAGCAGTACTTC. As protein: CASSQSDRGHEQYF.

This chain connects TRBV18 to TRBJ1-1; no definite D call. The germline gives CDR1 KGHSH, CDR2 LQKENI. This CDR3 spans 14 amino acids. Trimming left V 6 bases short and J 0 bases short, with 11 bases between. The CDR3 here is CASSHGQMNTEAFF. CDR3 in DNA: TGTGCCAGCTCCCACGGGCAGATGAACACTGAAGCTTTCTTT.

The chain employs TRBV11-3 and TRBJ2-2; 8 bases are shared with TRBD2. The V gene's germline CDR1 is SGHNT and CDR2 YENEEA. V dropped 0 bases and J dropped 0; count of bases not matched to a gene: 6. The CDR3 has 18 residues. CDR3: CASSLEIFSGANTGELFF. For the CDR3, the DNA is TGTGCCAGCAGCTTAGAAATATTTAGCGGGGCGAACACCGGGGAGCTGTTTTTT.